This T cell receptor beta chain was recorded in a study of blood T cell repertoires in COVID-19. Study-level information: COVID-19 samples from acute and convalescent phases originated in the United States, Italy and Spain. In each case, the material was cDNA or gDNA derived from T cells, B-cell-depleted T cells, or PBMCs.

The assay was immunoSEQ multiplex PCR, and TCRdb's table has in-frame clones only and misses some. The data contain around 380,000 clones, over 65% of them singletons. This CDR3 spans 15 amino acids. CDR1 and CDR2 from the germline V gene are LNHDA and SQIVND (reference sequence). With 5 bases removed from V and 0 bases from J, the gap between germline ends came to 11 bases. The specimen sequenced was peripheral blood. The sequence was collected from a human donor with acute or convalescent COVID-19. The donor label of this sample is uncertain. The chain recombines TRBV19 with TRBJ1-3, with D perhaps TRBD1 (6 bases). DNA for the CDR3: TGTGCCAGTAGTGGACAGCAAGTCTCTGGAAACACCATATATTTT. Amino acid sequence: CASSGQQVSGNTIYF.